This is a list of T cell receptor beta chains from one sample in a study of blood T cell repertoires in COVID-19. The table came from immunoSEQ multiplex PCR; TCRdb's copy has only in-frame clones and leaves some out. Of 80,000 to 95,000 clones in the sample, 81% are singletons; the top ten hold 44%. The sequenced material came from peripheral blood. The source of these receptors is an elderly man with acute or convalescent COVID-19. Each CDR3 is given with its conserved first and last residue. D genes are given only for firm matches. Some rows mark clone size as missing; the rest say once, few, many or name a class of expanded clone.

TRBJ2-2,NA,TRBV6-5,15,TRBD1,TGTGCCAGCAGAACATTGGACAGGGGTGGCGGGGAGCTGTTTTTT,CASRTLDRGGGELFF
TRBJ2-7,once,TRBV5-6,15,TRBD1,TGTGCCAGCAGCCGTATGGACAGGATGACCTACGAGCAGTACTTC,CASSRMDRMTYEQYF
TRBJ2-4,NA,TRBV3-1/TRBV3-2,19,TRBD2,TGTGCCAGCAGCCCTAGGGGTAGCGGGAGAGGGGTTGCCAAAAACATTCAGTACTTC,CASSPRGSGRGVAKNIQYF
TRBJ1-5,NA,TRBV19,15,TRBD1,TGTGCCAGTAGTGCTCCCGGGACAGGGGCTCAGCCCCAGCATTTT,CASSAPGTGAQPQHF
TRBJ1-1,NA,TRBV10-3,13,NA,TGTGCCATCAGGGGCGGGATGAACACTGAAGCTTTCTTT,CAIRGGMNTEAFF
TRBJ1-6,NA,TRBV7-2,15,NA,TGTGCCAGCAGCTTAGGACTGATTACTAATTCACCCCTCCACTTT,CASSLGLITNSPLHF
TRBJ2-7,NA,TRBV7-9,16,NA,TGTGCCAGCAGCTATCCTCTAGGCCGTAGCTCCTACGAGCAGTACTTC,CASSYPLGRSSYEQYF
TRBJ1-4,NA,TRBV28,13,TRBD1,TGTGCCAGCGGGACAGAATGGGGAGAAAAACTGTTTTTT,CASGTEWGEKLFF
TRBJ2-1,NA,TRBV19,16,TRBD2,TGTGCCAGTAGTCAGGCCGGGACTAGCGGGATTAATGAGCAGTTCTTC,CASSQAGTSGINEQFF
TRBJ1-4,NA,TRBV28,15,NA,TGTGCCAGCGCCCTGTTGAGAGCCGGTAATGAAAAACTGTTTTTT,CASALLRAGNEKLFF
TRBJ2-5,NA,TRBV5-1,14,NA,TGCGCCAGCAGCGGAGGGGACAGCCAAGAGACCCAGTACTTC,CASSGGDSQETQYF
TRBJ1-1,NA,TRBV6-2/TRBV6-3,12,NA,TGTGCCAGCAGCGTCATGAGGACTGAAGCTTTCTTT,CASSVMRTEAFF
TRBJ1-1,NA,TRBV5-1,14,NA,TGCGCCAGCAGCGCGGGGACGGCAAACACTGAAGCTTTCTTT,CASSAGTANTEAFF
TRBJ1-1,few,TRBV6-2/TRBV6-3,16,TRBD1,TGTGCCAGCAGCACACTTAGGGCAGGGGGCTTTACTGAAGCTTTCTTT,CASSTLRAGGFTEAFF
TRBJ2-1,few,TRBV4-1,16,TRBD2,TGCGCCAGCAGCCGGCATGCTAGCGGGAGTTACAATGAGCAGTTCTTC,CASSRHASGSYNEQFF
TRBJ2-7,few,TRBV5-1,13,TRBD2,TGCGCCAGCAGCTTCCAGCTAGCGGGAGAGCAGTACTTC,CASSFQLAGEQYF
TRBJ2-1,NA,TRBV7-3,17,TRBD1,TGTGCCAGCAGCTCCGAAGGGACAGGGGCCCCTTACAATGAGCAGTTCTTC,CASSSEGTGAPYNEQFF
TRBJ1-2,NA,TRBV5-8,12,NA,TGTGCCAGCAGCTTGTGGACAGATGGCTACACCTTC,CASSLWTDGYTF
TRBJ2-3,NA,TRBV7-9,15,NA,TGTGCCAGCAGCTTAGAGGGACTCAGCACAGATACGCAGTATTTT,CASSLEGLSTDTQYF
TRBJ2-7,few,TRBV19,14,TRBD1,TGTGCCAGTAGTTTCCGGACAGGGAACTACGAGCAGTACTTC,CASSFRTGNYEQYF
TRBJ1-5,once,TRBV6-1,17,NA,TGTGCCAGCAGTGAAGCGGAACGGAGTTTTAGCAATCAGCCCCAGCATTTT,CASSEAERSFSNQPQHF
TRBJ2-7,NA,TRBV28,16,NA,TGTGCCAGCAGAGGAAGCGACGGGACACGATTCTACGAGCAGTACTTC,CASRGSDGTRFYEQYF
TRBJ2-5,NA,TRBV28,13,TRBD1,TGTGCCAGCAGGACAGGGGGCCGAGAGACCCAGTACTTC,CASRTGGRETQYF
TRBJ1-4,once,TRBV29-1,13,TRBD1,TGCAGCGCACTACAGGGGGGGAAAGAAAAACTGTTTTTT,CSALQGGKEKLFF
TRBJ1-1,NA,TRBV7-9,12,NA,TGTGCCAGCAGGCCAGGGGTCACTGAAGCTTTCTTT,CASRPGVTEAFF
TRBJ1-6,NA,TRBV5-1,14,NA,TGCGCCAGCAGCTTGGGTCAGGATAATTCACCCCTCCACTTT,CASSLGQDNSPLHF
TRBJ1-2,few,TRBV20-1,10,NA,TGCAGTGCTAGAGTTGAGAGCTACACCTTC,CSARVESYTF
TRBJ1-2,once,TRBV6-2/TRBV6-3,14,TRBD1,TGTGCCAGCAGTGCGCGGGACAGGGGAAATGGCTACACCTTC,CASSARDRGNGYTF
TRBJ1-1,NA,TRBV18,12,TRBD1,TGTGCCAGCTCACCCGGACAGGGTGAAGCTTTCTTT,CASSPGQGEAFF